These T cell receptor beta chains were read from a single sample in a study of blood T cell repertoires in COVID-19. Repertoires were generated with immunoSEQ multiplex PCR, while TCRdb's copy carries only in-frame clones and drops some. The repertoire holds approximately 400,000 clones, with 88% as singletons. Sequencing was carried out using peripheral blood. These receptors came from a woman aged 50 to 60 with COVID-19, enrolled during active disease. Both conserved end residues are part of each CDR3.

TRBV27,TRBJ1-4,CASRVRQGRNEKLFF
TRBV27,TRBJ2-7,CASSTTRREQYF
TRBV6-1,TRBJ1-5,CASSDGTGTYGQPQHF
TRBV11-1,TRBJ1-1,CASSLGLENTEAFF
TRBV7-3,TRBJ1-6,CASSHGTDTTPLHF
TRBV27,TRBJ1-3,CASSPYRVWGSGNTIYF
TRBV7-9,TRBJ2-7,CASSLVAGVLPYEQYF
TRBV7-8,TRBJ2-1,CASSTRVESYNEQFF
TRBV7-2,TRBJ1-2,CASSLALQGGGYTF
TRBV7-2,TRBJ1-2,CASSRDTTNYGYTF